A selection of T cell receptor beta chains follows, all from one sample in a study of CD8 T cells in Susac syndrome. Each CDR3 protein gets one entry after TCRdb re-called the immunoSEQ multiplex PCR reads with MiXCR. The sample includes tens of thousands of distinct CDR3 sequences, over 85% of them seen just once. The specimen was CD8+ T cells from PBMCs. The receptor source for this set is a human donor with Susac syndrome. Each CDR3 is given with its conserved first and last residue. Each record gives: D gene, J gene, clone size, V gene, CDR3 DNA, CDR3 protein. The D gene is left open where the match is weak. Clone size appears in some rows only: once, few, many, or a class for an expanded clone.

D gene: TRBD1; J gene: TRBJ1-2; clone size: .; V gene: TRBV5-6; CDR3 DNA: TGTGCCAGCAGCAGCTGGACAGGGATGGAGGGCTACACCTTC; CDR3 protein: CASSSWTGMEGYTF
D gene: .; J gene: TRBJ2-2; clone size: .; V gene: TRBV11-3; CDR3 DNA: TGTGCCAGCAGCTTAAAGGGTTGGGGGGCGAACACCGGGGAGCTGTTTTTT; CDR3 protein: CASSLKGWGANTGELFF
D gene: .; J gene: TRBJ2-2; clone size: .; V gene: TRBV10-2; CDR3 DNA: TGCGCCAGCAGCTTGGCCCCGCGCGGGGAGCTGTTTTTT; CDR3 protein: CASSLAPRGELFF
D gene: TRBD1; J gene: TRBJ1-5; clone size: .; V gene: TRBV20-1; CDR3 DNA: TGCAGTGCTAGCGAACAGGGGTGGCGCAATCAGCCCCAGCATTTT; CDR3 protein: CSASEQGWRNQPQHF
D gene: .; J gene: TRBJ2-1; clone size: medium-sized; V gene: TRBV7-9; CDR3 DNA: TGTGCCAGCAGCTTAGAATGGGCCGTTCGGGCCTATGAGCAGTTCTTC; CDR3 protein: CASSLEWAVRAYEQFF
D gene: TRBD1; J gene: TRBJ1-2; clone size: .; V gene: TRBV6-6; CDR3 DNA: TGTGCCAGCAGTTACCAGGGGGCTGTCTATGGCTACACCTTC; CDR3 protein: CASSYQGAVYGYTF
D gene: TRBD1; J gene: TRBJ2-3; clone size: .; V gene: TRBV12-3/TRBV12-4; CDR3 DNA: TGTGCCAGCAGTTTAGCAGGACAGGGGACAACAGATACGCAGTATTTT; CDR3 protein: CASSLAGQGTTDTQYF
D gene: .; J gene: TRBJ2-3; clone size: once; V gene: TRBV7-9; CDR3 DNA: TGTGCCAGCAACAGGGGCACAGATACGCAGTATTTT; CDR3 protein: CASNRGTDTQYF
D gene: .; J gene: TRBJ2-3; clone size: .; V gene: TRBV2; CDR3 DNA: TGTGCCAGCAGTGACACGGAGATGGGGACAGATACGCAGTATTTT; CDR3 protein: CASSDTEMGTDTQYF
D gene: .; J gene: TRBJ1-1; clone size: .; V gene: TRBV19; CDR3 DNA: TGTGCCAGTAGCCCCGGGGGGGGGACTGAAGCTTTCTTT; CDR3 protein: CASSPGGGTEAFF
D gene: .; J gene: TRBJ2-7; clone size: .; V gene: TRBV30; CDR3 DNA: TGTGCCTGGAGTGATCTCAACAGAGCCTACGAGCAGTACTTC; CDR3 protein: CAWSDLNRAYEQYF
D gene: .; J gene: TRBJ1-1; clone size: .; V gene: TRBV28; CDR3 DNA: TGTGCCAGCAGTTTCCGGGCCAACCCCATTGGGAACACTGAAGCTTTCTTT; CDR3 protein: CASSFRANPIGNTEAFF
D gene: TRBD2; J gene: TRBJ2-1; clone size: .; V gene: TRBV7-3; CDR3 DNA: TGTGCCAGCAGCCGACTAGCGGGGGGGTCTAACCCCAATGAGCAGTTCTTC; CDR3 protein: CASSRLAGGSNPNEQFF
D gene: .; J gene: TRBJ1-5; clone size: .; V gene: TRBV28; CDR3 DNA: TGTGCCAGCAGTACATATAATCAGCCCCAGCATTTT; CDR3 protein: CASSTYNQPQHF
D gene: .; J gene: TRBJ1-2; clone size: .; V gene: TRBV7-2; CDR3 DNA: TGTGCCAGCAGCTTAGACGGCACAGGGTACTTTGGCTACACCTTC; CDR3 protein: CASSLDGTGYFGYTF
D gene: .; J gene: TRBJ2-7; clone size: .; V gene: TRBV2; CDR3 DNA: TGTGCCAGCTTCTCGGGGGCCGACGAGCAGTACTTC; CDR3 protein: CASFSGADEQYF
D gene: .; J gene: TRBJ2-5; clone size: .; V gene: TRBV7-9; CDR3 DNA: TGTGCCAGCCGTATAGCGGAGGAGACCCAGTACTTC; CDR3 protein: CASRIAEETQYF
D gene: .; J gene: TRBJ1-5; clone size: .; V gene: TRBV7-9; CDR3 DNA: TGTGCCAGCAGCTTAGCGCCCAATCAGCCCCAGCATTTT; CDR3 protein: CASSLAPNQPQHF
D gene: .; J gene: TRBJ1-1; clone size: .; V gene: TRBV18; CDR3 DNA: TGTGCCAGCTCACCCTCCAGGGTCAGGATGAACACTGAAGCTTTCTTT; CDR3 protein: CASSPSRVRMNTEAFF
D gene: .; J gene: TRBJ2-3; clone size: .; V gene: TRBV7-3; CDR3 DNA: TGTGCCAGCAGCTCCGGCTTGACCGGGACAATCACAGATACGCAGTATTTT; CDR3 protein: CASSSGLTGTITDTQYF
D gene: .; J gene: TRBJ2-5; clone size: .; V gene: TRBV6-5; CDR3 DNA: TGTGCCAGCAGTTACTCAGTCGCACCCGGAGAGACCCAGTACTTC; CDR3 protein: CASSYSVAPGETQYF
D gene: .; J gene: TRBJ2-1; clone size: .; V gene: TRBV28; CDR3 DNA: TGTGCCAGCAGTTCAGCCCCGTACAATGAGCAGTTCTTC; CDR3 protein: CASSSAPYNEQFF
D gene: TRBD2; J gene: TRBJ2-7; clone size: .; V gene: TRBV7-6; CDR3 DNA: TGTGCCAGCACCCCGGGGGGAGGGGACTACGAGCAGTACTTC; CDR3 protein: CASTPGGGDYEQYF
D gene: .; J gene: TRBJ2-1; clone size: .; V gene: TRBV29-1; CDR3 DNA: TGCAGCGTTACCGGGACGCTTAATGAGCAGTTCTTC; CDR3 protein: CSVTGTLNEQFF
D gene: .; J gene: TRBJ1-2; clone size: .; V gene: TRBV13; CDR3 DNA: TGTGCCAGCAGTTATGGACCGTCCGAGGGCTACACCTTC; CDR3 protein: CASSYGPSEGYTF